These 10 T cell receptor beta chains share one sample of origin, sequenced in a study of response to subunit inactivated influenza vaccine. TCRdb passed the RT-PCR reads through MiXCR, listing each CDR3 protein once. The data contain more than 700,000 distinct CDR3 sequences, 21% of them singletons. The source material was PBMCs from blood, sampled 5 days after vaccination. These receptors all stem from a man between 50 and 59 years old who received an inactivated influenza vaccine.

There are many counts of this clonotype. CDR3 region: CASSPGGQGNSPLHF. DNA of the CDR3: TGTGCCAGCAGCCCGGGGGGACAGGGAAATTCACCCCTCCACTTT. The chain has TRBV7-2 and TRBJ1-6; 9 positions match TRBD1. Germline CDR1 and CDR2: SGHTA and FQGNSA. Trimming at V came to 5 bases and at J to 7 bases, leaving 6 bases not matched to a gene. This CDR3 has 15 residues.

This clonotype was seen only a few times. The chain joins TRBV6-1 to TRBJ2-7; TRBD1 matches at 8 bases. In germline, CDR1 is MNHNS, CDR2 SASEGT. CDR3 length equals 15 residues. Trimming cost V 5 bases and J 1 base; bases outside gene matches: 7. For the CDR3, the DNA is TGTGCCAGCAGTCGGGCAGGGGACAGGTCCTACGAGCAGTACTTC. It is translated as CASSRAGDRSYEQYF.

The rearrangement joins TRBV12-3 or TRBV12-4 to TRBJ2-3; 10 bases line up with TRBD2. The CDR3 has 18 residues. J was trimmed by 0 bases and V by 0 bases; bases with no gene match: 6. CDR3 amino acids: CASSLASASGGSTDTQYF. The CDR3 bases are TGTGCCAGCAGTTTAGCCTCGGCTAGCGGGGGCAGCACAGATACGCAGTATTTT.

This rearrangement joins TRBV20-1 to TRBJ2-1; D possibly corresponds to TRBD2 (5 bases). The CDR3 consists of 13 residues. The germline gives CDR1 DFQATT, CDR2 SNEGSKA (reference sequence). Trimming pared 4 bases from V and 0 bases from J, leaving 7 bases between. Here the CDR3 DNA reads TGCAGTGCTATCCGGGACTCCTACAATGAGCAGTTCTTC. Translation: CSAIRDSYNEQFF.

V usage is TRBV20-1 and J usage is TRBJ2-1, with 9 bases identical to TRBD2. Germline CDR1 reads DFQATT; CDR2 reads SNEGSKA (reference sequence). This CDR3 has 16 amino acids. J gave up 0 bases and V 0 bases, and 3 bases lay outside the gene matches. The CDR3 region has the DNA TGCAGTGCTAGAGACCTAGCGGGGAGCTCCTACAATGAGCAGTTCTTC. The encoded protein is CSARDLAGSSYNEQFF.

This clonotype was detected only a few times. The CDR3 DNA reads TGCGCCAGCAGCTTTTTCTTGCGGGGAAGTACAGATACGCAGTATTTT. Translated, it gives CASSFFLRGSTDTQYF. The gene calls are TRBV5-1 and TRBJ2-3; D possibly corresponds to TRBD2 (6 bases). This CDR3 contains 16 residues. V shed 2 bases and J shed 3 bases, with 16 bases lying between them. Germline V lookup: CDR1 SGHRS, CDR2 YFSETQ.

CDR3 sequence reads: CASSRTAGGANVLTF. CDR3 sequence (DNA): TGTGCCAGCAGCCGGACCGCGGGAGGGGCCAACGTCCTGACTTTC. The chain employs TRBV6-2 or TRBV6-3 and TRBJ2-6, with TRBD2 as a possible D gene (6 bases). V was pared by 6 bases and J by 4 bases, with 13 bases between. CDR1 is MNHEY, CDR2 SVGEGT, per germline. The CDR3 has 15 amino acids.

This chain joins TRBV6-5 and TRBJ2-1; D possibly matches TRBD1 or TRBD2 (6 bases each). Germline CDR1 is MNHEY and CDR2 is SVGAGI. The length of the CDR3 is 15 residues. V shed 4 bases and J shed 8 bases, with 18 bases lying between them. DNA for the CDR3: TGTGCCAGCAGTTCTTGGGGGGCTGATAGGGATGAGCAGTTCTTC. This sequence encodes CASSSWGADRDEQFF.

This clonotype was picked up a small number of times. This chain uses TRBV5-6 with TRBJ2-5; the D is unclear. The V and J ends lost 0 bases and 5 bases respectively, with 8 bases between them. The CDR3 loop spans 13 amino acids. The germline CDR1 and CDR2 sequences are SGHDT and YYEEEE. For the CDR3, the DNA is TGTGCCAGCAGCTTGGCTGCGACGGAGACCCAGTACTTC. Its translation: CASSLAATETQYF.

The chain carries TRBV28 and TRBJ2-5; D possibly corresponds to TRBD2 (6 bases). The V gene lost 1 base and the J gene lost 5 bases, with 11 bases spanning the gap. Germline V gene lookup returns CDR1 MDHEN and CDR2 SYDVKM. This CDR3 spans 14 amino acids. The CDR3 DNA is TGTGCCAGCAGTTTATTCGGGGGATTGGAGACCCAGTACTTC. This sequence encodes CASSLFGGLETQYF.